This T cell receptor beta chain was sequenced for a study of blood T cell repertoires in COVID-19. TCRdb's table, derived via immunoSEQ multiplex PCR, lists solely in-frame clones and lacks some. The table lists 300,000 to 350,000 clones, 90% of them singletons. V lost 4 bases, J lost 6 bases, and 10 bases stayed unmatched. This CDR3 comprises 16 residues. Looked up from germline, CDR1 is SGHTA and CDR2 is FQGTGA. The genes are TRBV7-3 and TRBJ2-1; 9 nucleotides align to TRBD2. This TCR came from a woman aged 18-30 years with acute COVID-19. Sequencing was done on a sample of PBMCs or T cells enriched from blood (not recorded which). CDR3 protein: CASSSSGIASGNEQFF. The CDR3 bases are TGTGCCAGCAGCTCTAGCGGGATAGCTTCGGGCAATGAGCAGTTCTTC.